A selection of T cell receptor beta chains follows, all from one sample in a study of metastatic and nonmetastatic thyroid tumors. Using MiXCR, TCRdb re-called clones from the PCR reads. The sample consists of tens of thousands of clones, approximately 12% of them appearing once. Sample: tumor tissue. Receptors were obtained from a female donor with papillary thyroid cancer or a benign thyroid nodule (not recorded which). Some clones in this sample may be carry-over from other donors' samples. The conserved cysteine and the conserved F or W are not part of the CDR3 here. A D gene is named only where the DNA matches it firmly.

D gene: -; V gene: TRBV5-1; CDR3 length: 11; CDR3 protein: ASSLTRNTEAF
D gene: -; V gene: TRBV12-3/TRBV12-4; CDR3 length: 15; CDR3 protein: ASSFSTLGIPNYGYT
D gene: -; V gene: TRBV19; CDR3 length: 13; CDR3 protein: ASSIHRVNTGELF
D gene: -; V gene: TRBV6-1; CDR3 length: 12; CDR3 protein: ASRRTGPTDTQY
D gene: TRBD2; V gene: TRBV12-3/TRBV12-4; CDR3 length: 13; CDR3 protein: ASSLFFGEGNEQY
D gene: -; V gene: TRBV12-3/TRBV12-4; CDR3 length: 10; CDR3 protein: ASSSSSYEQY
D gene: -; V gene: TRBV2; CDR3 length: 12; CDR3 protein: ASSEGTERFKQF
D gene: -; V gene: TRBV20-1; CDR3 length: 12; CDR3 protein: SARDLRSYNEQF
D gene: TRBD1; V gene: TRBV12-3/TRBV12-4; CDR3 length: 14; CDR3 protein: ASSLEMTGTQETQY
D gene: TRBD1; V gene: TRBV20-1; CDR3 length: 11; CDR3 protein: SASPLRDSEQY
D gene: -; V gene: TRBV19; CDR3 length: 11; CDR3 protein: ASSKVGGEPQH
D gene: TRBD2; V gene: TRBV6-5; CDR3 length: 15; CDR3 protein: ASSYALVAGATDTQY
D gene: -; V gene: TRBV6-1; CDR3 length: 11; CDR3 protein: ASRAGSGNTIY
D gene: TRBD1; V gene: TRBV7-3; CDR3 length: 13; CDR3 protein: ASSLRQGLADTQY
D gene: -; V gene: TRBV20-1; CDR3 length: 12; CDR3 protein: SARGDRGTDTQY
D gene: TRBD2; V gene: TRBV29-1; CDR3 length: 12; CDR3 protein: SVAGLAGVYEQY
D gene: -; V gene: TRBV27; CDR3 length: 16; CDR3 protein: ASSLRNRDFAHTDTQY
D gene: TRBD1; V gene: TRBV5-1; CDR3 length: 11; CDR3 protein: ASSRDRVTEAF
D gene: -; V gene: TRBV19; CDR3 length: 11; CDR3 protein: ASSADSYNEQF
D gene: TRBD2; V gene: TRBV9; CDR3 length: 14; CDR3 protein: ASSSGPGLAYCEQY
D gene: -; V gene: TRBV12-3/TRBV12-4; CDR3 length: 12; CDR3 protein: ASSAVDPYNEQF
D gene: -; V gene: TRBV10-2; CDR3 length: 14; CDR3 protein: ASSGERGTTYYEQY
D gene: -; V gene: TRBV19; CDR3 length: 11; CDR3 protein: ASSIARNTEAF
D gene: -; V gene: TRBV5-1; CDR3 length: 13; CDR3 protein: ASSFVRAHNTPLH
D gene: TRBD1; V gene: TRBV25-1; CDR3 length: 13; CDR3 protein: AISEWTGRNEKLF
D gene: -; V gene: TRBV5-1; CDR3 length: 15; CDR3 protein: ASSARDWGPTSYEQY
D gene: -; V gene: TRBV19; CDR3 length: 12; CDR3 protein: ASSRLSGNEKLF
D gene: -; V gene: TRBV9; CDR3 length: 18; CDR3 protein: ASSVGWDRGASYRTDTQY
D gene: TRBD1; V gene: TRBV12-3/TRBV12-4; CDR3 length: 12; CDR3 protein: ASSLMTGVYEQY
D gene: -; V gene: TRBV20-1; CDR3 length: 13; CDR3 protein: SARSTEGILYGYT
D gene: -; V gene: TRBV20-1; CDR3 length: 12; CDR3 protein: SAPRTGKGETQY
D gene: -; V gene: TRBV4-1; CDR3 length: 14; CDR3 protein: ASSQDVYEASYEQY
D gene: -; V gene: TRBV4-1; CDR3 length: 9; CDR3 protein: ASSQLNTIY
D gene: -; V gene: TRBV12-3/TRBV12-4; CDR3 length: 12; CDR3 protein: ASSLSDATDTQY
D gene: TRBD2; V gene: TRBV20-1; CDR3 length: 12; CDR3 protein: SAVSGVISYDQY
D gene: -; V gene: TRBV7-7; CDR3 length: 12; CDR3 protein: ASSLVPREKTQY
D gene: TRBD1; V gene: TRBV27; CDR3 length: 11; CDR3 protein: ASPGQSNYGYT